The table lists the clone carrying this T cell receptor beta chain with a few counts. The antigen is undetermined. Germline CDR1 is LGHNA and CDR2 is YSLEER. Trimming removed 4 bases from V and 2 bases from J, with 14 bases in between. This CDR3 is built from 15 residues. This sample stems from a study of beta chain features in type 1 diabetes. Study-wide background: The patients were much like the healthy donors in age, gender and cell yields. Overall study findings and caveats: The naive, central memory and Treg TCRB repertoires showed an apparent similarity that was greater among patients than among healthy donors. People with Type 1 diabetes carried modestly yet significantly shorter TCRB CDR3s in all four CD4+ subsets.

Every single donor gave one heparinised blood draw, and these averaged about 116 mL. Post-sort purity exceeded 95% for all sorted populations. TCRB transcripts that were expressed got sequenced, as all of the isolated RNA had been reverse transcribed. Some clones are missing from TCRdb's copy, which holds only in-frame ones; the method was immunoSEQ multiplex PCR. Among 500,000 to 650,000 clones listed, around an eighth were seen once. This clonotype was obtained from a man aged 30 to 45 with type 1 diabetes. The sample was naive CD4+ T cells from blood. V and J are TRBV4-3 and TRBJ2-5; D may correspond to TRBD1 or TRBD2 (5 bases each). The CDR3 nucleotides are TGCGCCAGCAGCCCGGGGCAGGGTTTACAAGAGACCCAGTACTTC. Its translation: CASSPGQGLQETQYF.